This T cell receptor (beta chain) was recorded in a study of beta chain features in type 1 diabetes. Study findings and constraints: Possibly, sequencing cDNA over-represented cells that had high TCR expression levels. At VDJ recombination sites, type 1 diabetes patients had fewer insertions and more deleted nucleotides.

Every isolated RNA sample was fully reverse transcribed, so sequencing captured expressed TCRB transcripts. Data came from immunoSEQ multiplex PCR; TCRdb stores just in-frame clones and leaves some out. The sample shows tens of thousands of clones, 25% to 35% of them seen only once. This clone was counted between two and nine times. Its antigen is not known. The sample was stem cell memory CD4+ T cells from blood. The source of this sequence is a woman between 18 and 29 years old in good health.

CDR3 DNA: TGTGCCAGCAGCCCATACTTGGGGGGGGAGACCCAGTACTTC. Amino acids: CASSPYLGGETQYF. The chain couples TRBV9 to TRBJ2-5; 7 bases align to TRBD2. There are 14 residues in the CDR3. Germline V gene lookup returns CDR1 SGDLS and CDR2 YYNGEE. The V gene end was trimmed by 4 bases and the J gene end by 5 bases; junction bases not matched to a gene: 8.